What follows are 26 T cell receptor beta chains derived from one specimen sequenced in a study of blood T cells in healthy people across ages. The use of a sample-barcoded 5' primer and a J-beta primer mix characterized a second PCR of about 7 to 12 cycles. Each CDR3 protein gets one entry after TCRdb re-called the 5' RACE reads with MiXCR. The sample has fewer than 600,000 distinct CDR3 sequences; about a quarter are singletons. These data were also reused for a study on T cells of mothers and their children.

Source material: blood. Receptors were obtained from a boy aged 2 to 10 in good health.

This sequence joins TRBV12-3 or TRBV12-4 and TRBJ2-1, with a tentative D call TRBD1 (6 bases). Trimming shortened V by 2 bases and J by 6 bases, and 17 bases separated the two germline ends. The CDR3 totals 16 residues. The CDR3 is CASSLPQGSFFNEQFF. The CDR3 coding sequence is TGTGCCAGCAGTTTACCCCAGGGGAGTTTCTTCAATGAGCAGTTCTTC.

A few counts support this clonotype. V is TRBV7-9 and J is TRBJ1-2; tentative D call: TRBD1 (6 bases). The CDR3 is made up of 11 amino acids. Per germline, CDR1 SEHNR and CDR2 FQNEAQ (reference sequence). The V and J ends lost 5 bases and 6 bases respectively, with 7 bases between them. The CDR3 region is CASSRTDGYTF. CDR3 in DNA: TGTGCCAGCAGCAGGACAGATGGCTACACCTTC.

This clonotype was found a few times. The V gene is TRBV12-3 or TRBV12-4, the J gene TRBJ2-5, with a tentative D call TRBD2 (5 bases). V shed 3 bases and J shed 7 bases, with 12 bases lying between them. The CDR3 is 13 residues long. The CDR3 here is CASSLSGAGTQYF. Written as DNA, the CDR3 is TGTGCCAGCAGTTTGAGCGGAGCCGGGACCCAGTACTTC.

This clonotype was recorded many times. The V and J genes are TRBV3-1 and TRBJ2-5; D gene unclear. This CDR3 contains 12 residues. The germline V gene has CDR1 LGHDT and CDR2 YNNKEL (reference sequence). Trimming removed 8 bases from V and 1 base from J, with 8 bases in between. CDR3 coding DNA: TGTGCCAGCTCACCGTTCCAAGAGACCCAGTACTTC. Residues: CASSPFQETQYF.

This clonotype occurred a few times. This chain links TRBV12-3 or TRBV12-4 with TRBJ2-5, with D perhaps matching TRBD1 or TRBD2 (5 bases each). The germline V and J ends were trimmed by 4 bases and 11 bases, with 11 bases remaining between them. The length of the CDR3 is 11 residues. This CDR3 is CASSYSWGQYF. CDR3 sequence (DNA): TGTGCCAGCAGTTATTCCTGGGGGCAGTACTTC.

The rearrangement links TRBV18 to TRBJ1-1; D uncertain. CDR1 is KGHSH and CDR2 is LQKENI in the germline V gene. Trimming pared 8 bases from V and 5 bases from J, leaving 9 bases between. This CDR3 region has 11 residues. CDR3 residues: CASDGRTEAFF. In DNA, the CDR3 is TGTGCCAGCGACGGCCGGACTGAAGCTTTCTTT.

The rearrangement links TRBV7-9 to TRBJ1-1; D gene unclear. Per germline, CDR1 SEHNR and CDR2 FQNEAQ (reference sequence). V lost 6 bases and J lost 8, with 16 bases in between. CDR3 length: 13 amino acids. The CDR3 nucleotides are TGTGCCAGCAGTTCCTCGTTATACGGGGAAGCTTTCTTT. Its translation: CASSSSLYGEAFF.

This clonotype occurred a few times. The rearrangement joins TRBV6-5 to TRBJ2-3; 10 positions agree with TRBD2. V dropped 6 bases and J dropped 3; count of bases not matched to a gene: 6. Germline V lookup: CDR1 MNHEY, CDR2 SVGAGI. The CDR3 extends over 15 amino acids. Here the CDR3 reads CASSQGLARTDTQYF. The CDR3, as DNA: TGTGCCAGCAGCCAGGGACTAGCGCGGACAGATACGCAGTATTTT.

This clonotype has only a few counts. The rearrangement joins TRBV4-1 to TRBJ2-1, with TRBD1 as a possible D gene (6 bases). The length of the CDR3 is 13 residues. CDR1 is MGHRA, CDR2 YSYEKL, per germline. Trimming removed 4 bases from V and 9 bases from J, with 13 bases in between. CDR3 residues: CASSPHRVSEQFF. The CDR3 bases are TGCGCCAGCAGCCCACACAGGGTGTCTGAGCAGTTCTTC.

Details on this clonotype: An end of the junction differs from the germline gene, which may be a read error. The chain recombines TRBV5-1 with TRBJ2-3, with D possibly TRBD2 on 6 matching bases. The CDR3 consists of 14 residues. Germline values: CDR1 SGHRS, CDR2 YFSETQ. The CDR3 coding sequence is TGCACCAGTACGACGGGACTCCTCACAGATACGCAGTATTTT. Its protein is CTSTTGLLTDTQYF.

This clonotype was picked up a small number of times. The chain carries TRBV4-3 and TRBJ1-2, with 11 bases lining up with TRBD1. CDR1 is LGHNA and CDR2 is YSLEER in the germline V gene. V was pared by 3 bases and J by 8 bases, with 5 bases of the junction left unmatched. CDR3 length: 14 residues. CDR3 coding DNA: TGCGCCAGCAGCCAGGGGACAGGGGGAATAGGCTACACCTTC. Translated, it gives CASSQGTGGIGYTF.

This rearrangement joins TRBV12-5 to TRBJ2-7; 8 bases match TRBD1. CDR1 is LGHNT, CDR2 FRNRAP, per germline. V trimming: 1 base; J trimming: 5 bases; junction bases outside the gene matches: 4. CDR3 length equals 14 residues. This CDR3 reads CASGLGTGRHEQYF. The DNA for the CDR3 is TGTGCTAGTGGTTTGGGGACAGGGCGCCACGAGCAGTACTTC. Together with reference TRBV12-5 and TRBJ2-7, the CDR3 gives the full variable domain: DARVTQTPRHKVTEMGQEVTMRCQPILGHNTVFWYRQTMMQGLELLAYFRNRAPLDDSGMPKDRFSAEMPDATLATLKIQPSEPRDSAVYFCASGLGTGRHEQYFGPGTRLTVT.

The V and J genes are TRBV12-3 or TRBV12-4 and TRBJ2-6, with a weak D call TRBD2 (7 bases). V shed 3 bases and J shed 3 bases, with 15 bases lying between them. The CDR3 has 17 residues. The CDR3 reads CASSFARGGYGANVLTF. CDR3 DNA sequence: TGTGCCAGCAGTTTTGCCCGCGGGGGCTATGGGGCCAACGTCCTGACTTTC.

This clonotype was counted only a few times. The V and J genes are TRBV6-5 and TRBJ1-3; a weak D match, TRBD1 (6 bases). The CDR3 has 17 residues. Between the trimmed V and J ends, which lost 0 bases and 3 bases, there was a span of 15 bases. Germline V lookup: CDR1 MNHEY, CDR2 SVGAGI. The CDR3 DNA reads as TGTGCCAGCAGTTACTCTGTTCCGGGGGCGGATGGAAACACCATATATTTT. This sequence encodes CASSYSVPGADGNTIYF.

The chain employs TRBV4-1 and TRBJ1-2; D unresolved. V was shortened by 1 base and J by 6 bases, with 12 bases between the two germline ends. Germline lookup yields CDR1 MGHRA and CDR2 YSYEKL. The CDR3 has 14 amino acids. CDR3 DNA: TGCGCCAGCAGCCAAGTCCCGGGATCCAATGGCTACACCTTC. Translating it yields CASSQVPGSNGYTF.

The chain couples TRBV29-1 to TRBJ2-3; 11 bases are shared with TRBD1. The CDR3 runs to 14 residues. Germline V gene lookup returns CDR1 SQVTM and CDR2 ANQGSEA. V dropped 5 bases and J dropped 2; count of bases not matched to a gene: 3. In DNA, the CDR3 is TGCAGCGTTTTCGGACAGGGGGCCACAGATACGCAGTATTTT. Translation: CSVFGQGATDTQYF.

This clonotype was seen more than once but under ten times. Here the CDR3 reads CASSPRGSTSYEQYF. The CDR3 bases are TGTGCCAGTAGTCCCCGAGGGAGCACCTCGTACGAGCAGTACTTC. This chain uses TRBV19 with TRBJ2-7; tentative D call: TRBD2 (5 bases). This CDR3 region has 15 residues. Germline V lookup: CDR1 LNHDA, CDR2 SQIVND (reference sequence). The ends were cut back, 5 bases at V and 4 bases at J, with 18 bases in the middle.

This clonotype was counted a few times. The J gene is TRBJ2-1, the V gene TRBV5-1, with D perhaps assigned TRBD1 or TRBD2 (5 bases each). The CDR3 spans 15 residues. From germline, CDR1 is SGHRS and CDR2 YFSETQ. V was shortened by 3 bases and J by 5 bases, with 15 bases between the two germline ends. DNA of the CDR3: TGCGCCAGCAGCTCCAACCGGGACGGGGACAATGAGCAGTTCTTC. Translated: CASSSNRDGDNEQFF.

This chain's CDR3 is CASRVRRGSEKLFF. As DNA, the CDR3 is TGTGCCAGCAGAGTCCGGCGGGGTTCAGAAAAACTGTTTTTT. The V gene is TRBV6-6, the J gene TRBJ1-4; D uncertain. V lost 6 bases, J lost 8 bases, and 16 bases lay in between. Per the germline V gene, CDR1 is MNHNY and CDR2 is SVGAGI (reference sequence). This CDR3 is built from 14 residues.

The chain employs TRBV9 and TRBJ2-1, with 7 bases aligning to TRBD1. The CDR3 is 14 amino acids. J was trimmed by 9 bases and V by 3 bases; bases with no gene match: 9. Germline V CDR1 and CDR2: SGDLS, YYNGEE. Written as DNA, the CDR3 is TGTGCCAGCAGCGGGAGTGACAGGGCGGTTGAGCAGTTCTTC. It codes for CASSGSDRAVEQFF.

V usage is TRBV27 and J usage is TRBJ2-7; 9 positions agree with TRBD2. The germline V gene has CDR1 MNHEY and CDR2 SMNVEV (reference sequence). V shed 8 bases, J shed 0 bases, and the junction held 5 bases outside the gene matches. The CDR3 has 14 amino acids. The CDR3 bases are TGTGCCAGCGCTAGCGGGGCCAGCTCCTACGAGCAGTACTTC. This sequence encodes CASASGASSYEQYF.

This clonotype was observed at least ten times. The chain joins TRBV14 to TRBJ2-4; D gene ambiguous. Germline-derived CDR1 and CDR2 are SGHDN and FVKESK. The CDR3 consists of 15 residues. Deletions cut 1 base from V and 0 bases from J, with 7 bases between. CDR3 sequence reads: CASSQVALAKNIQYF. The CDR3 DNA sequence: TGTGCCAGCAGCCAAGTTGCTCTAGCCAAAAACATTCAGTACTTC. The full variable domain, with the rest looked up from reference TRBV14 and TRBJ2-4, is EAGVTQFPSHSVIEKGQTVTLRCDPISGHDNLYWYRRVMGKEIKFLLHFVKESKQDESGMPNNRFLAERTGGTYSTLKVQPAELEDSGVYFCASSQVALAKNIQYFGAGTRLSVL.

The chain couples TRBV28 to TRBJ2-1; 15 bases align to TRBD2. J lost 3 bases, V lost 5 bases, and 20 bases had no gene match. CDR1 is MDHEN, CDR2 SYDVKM, per germline. The CDR3 is 22 amino acids. Written as DNA, the CDR3 is TGTGCCAGCAGTATCCCATCCCCGGGACTAGCGGGAGGTCCCCCTTTCTACAATGAGCAGTTCTTC. It encodes CASSIPSPGLAGGPPFYNEQFF.

The CDR3 nucleotides read TGCGCCAGCAGCCAAGATGAGAGATTGGAGACCCAGTACTTC. It yields the protein CASSQDERLETQYF. The rearrangement joins TRBV4-1 to TRBJ2-5; no clear D gene. The CDR3 length is 14 residues. Trimming pared 0 bases from V and 5 bases from J, leaving 10 bases between. Germline CDR1 reads MGHRA; CDR2 reads YSYEKL.

This clonotype was picked up many times. The chain couples TRBV30 to TRBJ1-1; D remains unclear. There are 15 residues in the CDR3. Germline loops: CDR1 GTSNPN, CDR2 SVGIG (reference sequence). CDR3 residues: CAYRPTTRPGTEAFF. The CDR3 DNA sequence: TGTGCTTATCGTCCGACGACGCGGCCGGGAACTGAAGCTTTCTTT.

This clonotype has more than one count but fewer than ten. This rearrangement joins TRBV29-1 to TRBJ2-5; 9 nucleotides align to TRBD1. The CDR3 runs 14 residues. V lost 7 bases, J lost 0 bases, and 6 bases stayed unmatched. Germline V gives CDR1 SQVTM, CDR2 ANQGSEA. This CDR3 is CSGQGQGYQETQYF. CDR3 DNA sequence: TGCAGCGGGCAAGGACAGGGGTACCAAGAGACCCAGTACTTC.